Listed below are T cell receptor beta chains from one sample, sequenced in a study of blood T cell repertoires in COVID-19. Assay: immunoSEQ multiplex PCR; the TCRdb copy retains only in-frame clones and omits some. The sample has 200,000 to 250,000 clones, roughly 89% seen once. The sequenced material came from PBMCs or T cells enriched from blood (not recorded which). The source of these receptors is a middle-aged woman who had recovered from COVID-19. Both conserved end residues are part of each CDR3. D genes are given only for firm matches. Size tells how often a clone was seen (once, few, many) or the class of an expanded clone, and some rows leave it out.

D	J	size	V	DNA	CDR3
.	TRBJ2-1	.	TRBV7-2	TGTGCCAGCAGCATGGACTCTGAGCAGTTCTTC	CASSMDSEQFF
TRBD1	TRBJ2-2	.	TRBV19	TGTGCCAGTAGGCCCTATTGGCAGGGGGTCGACACCGGGGAGCTGTTTTTT	CASRPYWQGVDTGELFF
.	TRBJ1-3	.	TRBV3-1/TRBV3-2	TGTGCCAGCAGCCTTAGTGGAAACACCATATATTTT	CASSLSGNTIYF
TRBD2	TRBJ2-1	.	TRBV5-1	TGCGCCAGCAGCACCGGGACTAGCGACTACAATGAGCAGTTCTTC	CASSTGTSDYNEQFF
TRBD2	TRBJ2-7	few	TRBV2	TGTGCCAGCAGCGGTAGCGGGAGGTCCTACGAGCAGTACTTC	CASSGSGRSYEQYF
TRBD2	TRBJ2-2	.	TRBV5-5	TGTGCCAGCAGCAGACTAGCGGGAGTGGTCACCGGGGAGCTGTTTTTT	CASSRLAGVVTGELFF
TRBD1	TRBJ1-2	once	TRBV28	TGTGCCAGCAGTTTATATGCAGGGGGTGGCTATGGCTACACCTTC	CASSLYAGGGYGYTF
TRBD2	TRBJ2-1	.	TRBV9	TGTGCCAGCAGCGTGTGGCTAGCGGGAGGGGATGAGCAGTTCTTC	CASSVWLAGGDEQFF
TRBD1	TRBJ1-4	.	TRBV13	TGTGCCAGCAGCTTAGCAGGGGGCAGGGAAAAACTGTTTTTT	CASSLAGGREKLFF
.	TRBJ1-4	.	TRBV3-1/TRBV3-2	TGTGCCAGCAGCCAAAGACCCCCAGAGGAACTGTTTTTT	CASSQRPPEELFF
.	TRBJ1-2	.	TRBV19	TGTGCCAGTAGCTTTGAATGGCGCGGCTATGGCTACACCTTC	CASSFEWRGYGYTF
.	TRBJ1-4	.	TRBV7-9	TGTGCCAGCAGCTTATCAGGGGCAGCTAATGAAAAACTGTTTTTT	CASSLSGAANEKLFF
.	TRBJ2-7	few	TRBV11-2	TGTGCCAGCAGCTTTACTACTTCCTACGAGCAGTACTTC	CASSFTTSYEQYF
.	TRBJ2-7	.	TRBV24-1	TGTGCCACCAGTGATACCTATAAGCTGTACTTC	CATSDTYKLYF
TRBD2	TRBJ2-7	.	TRBV11-2	TGTGCCAGCAGCGATACCGGGACTAACCGCTACGAGCAGTACTTC	CASSDTGTNRYEQYF
TRBD1	TRBJ2-7	once	TRBV2	TGTGCCAGCAATTCCGGGACAGGGGGCTACGAGCAGTACTTC	CASNSGTGGYEQYF
TRBD2	TRBJ2-1	.	TRBV24-1	TGTGCCACCAGTGCTGTTAGCGGGAGCTCCTACAATGAGCAGTTCTTC	CATSAVSGSSYNEQFF
TRBD1	TRBJ1-5	.	TRBV5-6	TGTGCCAGCAGCTTAAGCCAGGGGGCATTTCAGCCCCAGCATTTT	CASSLSQGAFQPQHF
TRBD2	TRBJ2-1	.	TRBV15	TGTGCCACCAGCAGAGATCTACTAGCGGGACACAATGAGCAGTTCTTC	CATSRDLLAGHNEQFF
TRBD2	TRBJ2-7	.	TRBV7-2	TGTGCCAGCAGCTTAGCGTGGGGAGCGGGAGGGAGCGAGCAGTACTTC	CASSLAWGAGGSEQYF
.	TRBJ2-3	.	TRBV24-1	TGTGCCACCGGCATTGACACAGATACGCAGTATTTT	CATGIDTDTQYF
TRBD1	TRBJ1-1	.	TRBV27	TGTGCCAGCAGAATGACTGGGACAGGGGGTCCTGAAGCTTTCTTT	CASRMTGTGGPEAFF
.	TRBJ1-1	.	TRBV7-6	TGTGCCAGCAGCTCGGGACTCCGGAACACTGAAGCTTTCTTT	CASSSGLRNTEAFF
TRBD2	TRBJ2-1	.	TRBV19	TGTGCCAGTAGTATATCGTTAGCGGGAGTGTATGAGCAGTTCTTC	CASSISLAGVYEQFF
TRBD2	TRBJ2-7	.	TRBV10-3	TGTGCCATCAGTGAGGGGGGACTAGCGGGAGGTTTTTACGAGCAGTACTTC	CAISEGGLAGGFYEQYF
.	TRBJ2-7	.	TRBV29-1	TGCAGCGTCAGCCACGGGACTTCCCAGGCCTACGAGCAGTACTTC	CSVSHGTSQAYEQYF